Below, 30 T cell receptor beta chains from the same sample are listed, as sequenced in a study of shared clonotypes between healthy human individuals. Measured with immunoSEQ multiplex PCR; TCRdb has only the in-frame clones, and not every one. This table holds 2.5 million or so clones, roughly nine tenths found once. Specimen: naive CD4+ T cells sorted from blood. Subset in this sample: CD45RA+ positively selected. Receptors were obtained from a man between 18 and 35 years old in good health.

The chain is built from TRBV9 and TRBJ2-1, with D perhaps given as TRBD1 or TRBD2 (5 bases each). Trimming shortened V by 4 bases and J by 3 bases, and 11 bases separated the two germline ends. CDR1 and CDR2 (germline): SGDLS, YYNGEE. The CDR3 length is 14 residues. This CDR3 is CASSIGADYNEQFF. Written as DNA, the CDR3 is TGTGCCAGCAGCATCGGGGCGGACTACAATGAGCAGTTCTTC.

This clone was detected only once. The J gene is TRBJ2-1, the V gene TRBV19; tentatively, D is TRBD2 (5 bases). This CDR3 is built from 17 residues. CDR1 and CDR2 (germline): LNHDA, SQIVND (reference sequence). V lost 7 bases, J lost 0 bases, and 19 bases lay in between. CDR3 region: CASTAIEDGDSYNEQFF. CDR3 coding DNA: TGTGCCAGTACCGCGATTGAGGACGGGGACTCCTACAATGAGCAGTTCTTC.

This clone has just a few counts. This rearrangement joins TRBV6-6 to TRBJ1-2, with D unresolved. Trimming shortened V by 4 bases and J by 3 bases, and 18 bases separated the two germline ends. This CDR3 has 16 residues. The germline gives CDR1 MNHNY, CDR2 SVGAGI (reference sequence). The CDR3 protein is CASSSREKAAYYGYTF. In nucleotides, the CDR3 is TGTGCCAGCAGTTCCCGGGAGAAAGCGGCTTACTATGGCTACACCTTC.

The chain links TRBV30 to TRBJ1-4; 10 bases align to TRBD1. CDR1 is GTSNPN, CDR2 SVGIG, per germline (reference sequence). CDR3 length: 16 residues. V trimming: 1 base; J trimming: 2 bases; junction bases outside the gene matches: 4. The CDR3 is CAWSGDRGRTNEKLFF. The CDR3 DNA follows: TGTGCCTGGAGTGGAGACAGGGGGCGGACTAATGAAAAACTGTTTTTT. Full variable domain (missing parts from reference TRBV30 and TRBJ1-4): SQTIHQWPATLVQPVGSPLSLECTVEGTSNPNLYWYRQAAGRGLQLLFYSVGIGQISSEVPQNLSASRPQDRQFILSSKKLLLSDSGFYLCAWSGDRGRTNEKLFFGSGTQLSVL.

Here the CDR3 DNA reads TGTGCCAGCAGAATACAGGGGGGCCAAGAGACCCAGTACTTC. It specifies CASRIQGGQETQYF. V is TRBV5-5 and J is TRBJ2-5; TRBD1 matches 8 bases. The CDR3 totals 14 residues. The germline CDR1 and CDR2 sequences are SGHKS and YYEKEE (reference sequence). With 5 bases clipped from V and 1 base from J, the junction kept 4 bases outside the gene matches.

This chain connects TRBV5-4 to TRBJ2-7; 7 nucleotides match TRBD1. This CDR3 is built from 14 residues. V gave up 5 bases and J gave up 5 bases; unmatched junction bases: 10. Germline assignment: CDR1 SGHNT and CDR2 YYREEE (reference sequence). The CDR3 here is CASSKNRGFDEQYF. DNA of the CDR3: TGTGCCAGCAGTAAGAACAGGGGATTCGACGAGCAGTACTTC.

V usage is TRBV7-9 and J usage is TRBJ1-1, with a tentative D call TRBD1 (6 bases). Trimming removed 5 bases at V and 5 bases at J, with 12 bases between. This CDR3 comprises 13 residues. Germline CDR1 reads SEHNR; CDR2 reads FQNEAQ (reference sequence). In nucleotides, the CDR3 is TGTGCCAGCAGCCCGCCAGGACAGACTGAAGCTTTCTTT. Encoded protein: CASSPPGQTEAFF.

This sequence joins TRBV19 and TRBJ1-3; TRBD1 aligns across 8 bases. The CDR3 loop spans 15 amino acids. After removal of 7 bases from V and 0 bases from J, the junction contained 5 bases not matched to a gene. Germline lookup yields CDR1 LNHDA and CDR2 SQIVND (reference sequence). Written as DNA, the CDR3 is TGTGCCAGTACCCCGGGACAGGTCTCTGGAAACACCATATATTTT. Protein product: CASTPGQVSGNTIYF.

This clone has only one observation. The chain joins TRBV18 to TRBJ2-1, with D maybe TRBD2 (5 bases). Germline V gene lookup returns CDR1 KGHSH and CDR2 LQKENI. The CDR3 consists of 14 residues. Trimming removed 0 bases at V and 7 bases at J, with 10 bases between. CDR3 coding DNA: TGTGCCAGCTCACCACCCCGGGATTTGAATGAGCAGTTCTTC. Residues: CASSPPRDLNEQFF.

The chain employs TRBV30 and TRBJ1-5, with 8 positions matching TRBD1. V was clipped by 2 bases and J by 2 bases; unmatched bases: 14. The CDR3 extends over 18 amino acids. Looked up from germline, CDR1 is GTSNPN and CDR2 is SVGIG (reference sequence). CDR3: CAWSRAIKQGVGNQPQHF. The CDR3 DNA follows: TGTGCCTGGAGTCGAGCCATTAAACAGGGGGTTGGCAATCAGCCCCAGCATTTT.

V gene TRBV10-3 combines with J gene TRBJ2-2, with 8 bases lining up with TRBD1. Per germline, CDR1 ENHRY and CDR2 SYGVKD. The CDR3 totals 14 residues. J gave up 1 base and V 7 bases, and 2 bases lay outside the gene matches. The CDR3 bases are TGTGCCATCAAGGGGACAGGGAACACCGGGGAGCTGTTTTTT. It is translated as CAIKGTGNTGELFF.

This chain joins TRBV7-2 and TRBJ1-2; no firm D call. Germline CDR1 reads SGHTA; CDR2 reads FQGNSA. The V end lost 2 bases, the J end lost 0 bases, and 13 bases lay between the germline ends. The CDR3 is 16 amino acids. CDR3 nucleotides: TGTGCCAGCAGCTTAATGCCGGGATCGACTAACTATGGCTACACCTTC. It is translated as CASSLMPGSTNYGYTF.

This clone has just one count. This chain links TRBV5-1 with TRBJ2-3; perhaps TRBD2 as D (7 bases). Between the trimmed V and J ends, which lost 7 bases and 4 bases, there was a span of 19 bases. The CDR3 has 15 amino acids. The germline gives CDR1 SGHRS, CDR2 YFSETQ. The DNA for the CDR3 is TGCGCCAGCTCCGTCCAAGGGGGGGACCCAGATACGCAGTATTTT. Amino acid sequence: CASSVQGGDPDTQYF.

The rearrangement links TRBV7-9 to TRBJ1-6; a possible D gene is TRBD1 (6 bases). The CDR3 is 15 residues long. The germline gives CDR1 SEHNR, CDR2 FQNEAQ (reference sequence). The ends were cut back, 2 bases at V and 7 bases at J, with 12 bases in the middle. The DNA for the CDR3 is TGTGCCAGCAGCTTAAAAGACAGGTCCAATTCACCCCTCCACTTT. Its translation is CASSLKDRSNSPLHF.

The chain links TRBV7-2 to TRBJ1-1, with no clear D. The CDR3 consists of 13 residues. V shed 5 bases and J shed 4 bases, with 11 bases lying between them. Germline loops: CDR1 SGHTA, CDR2 FQGNSA. CDR3 loop: CASSQVSSTEAFF. As DNA, the CDR3 is TGTGCCAGCAGCCAGGTTTCAAGCACTGAAGCTTTCTTT. Full variable domain (outside the CDR3, taken from reference TRBV7-2 and TRBJ1-1): GAGVSQSPSNKVTEKGKDVELRCDPISGHTALYWYRQSLGQGLEFLIYFQGNSAPDKSGLPSDRFSAERTGGSVSTLTIQRTQQEDSAVYLCASSQVSSTEAFFGQGTRLTVV.

As concerns this clone: One end of the junction fails to match germline, which may point to a read error. This rearrangement joins TRBV5-1 to TRBJ2-7, with a tentative D call TRBD1 (6 bases). Germline V CDR1 and CDR2: SGHRS, YFSETQ. The CDR3 loop spans 16 amino acids. CDR3 protein: CASRLGPRTDSYEQYF. CDR3 DNA: TGCGCCAGCAGGTTGGGTCCGAGGACAGACTCCTACGAGCAGTACTTC.

This chain joins TRBV30 and TRBJ1-2, with a possible D match to TRBD1 (6 bases). CDR3 length: 18 amino acids. In germline, CDR1 is GTSNPN, CDR2 SVGIG (reference sequence). Trimming shortened V by 0 bases and J by 4 bases, and 24 bases separated the two germline ends. CDR3 coding DNA: TGTGCCTGGAGTGTAAACCGGGGCAGGGGATCAGTGGCCTATGGCTACACCTTC. It yields the protein CAWSVNRGRGSVAYGYTF.

This chain's CDR3 is CSLRGSYNEQFF. The CDR3 DNA is TGCAGCCTTAGGGGCTCCTACAATGAGCAGTTCTTC. The rearrangement uses TRBV29-1 and TRBJ2-1; TRBD1 might be the D (5 bases). The V gene lost 8 bases and the J gene lost 0 bases, with 8 bases spanning the gap. The germline CDR1 and CDR2 sequences are SQVTM and ANQGSEA. This CDR3 has 12 residues.

The V and J genes are TRBV27 and TRBJ2-6; D uncertain. Germline V lookup: CDR1 MNHEY, CDR2 SMNVEV (reference sequence). The CDR3 totals 16 residues. V was pared by 4 bases and J by 1 base, with 11 bases between. In DNA form, the CDR3 reads TGTGCCAGCAGTTCCCCCAGCGTATCTGGGGCCAACGTCCTGACTTTC. It codes for CASSSPSVSGANVLTF.

This clone was seen more than once but under ten times. The rearrangement joins TRBV30 to TRBJ1-4; perhaps TRBD1 as D (5 bases). Germline CDR1 reads GTSNPN; CDR2 reads SVGIG (reference sequence). Trimming left V 0 bases short and J 11 bases short, with 13 bases between. This CDR3 is built from 13 residues. For the CDR3, the DNA is TGTGCCTGGAGTGTAGAGGGGAGGCATAAACTGTTTTTT. Protein sequence: CAWSVEGRHKLFF.

The chain uses TRBV6-5 and TRBJ2-2; 11 bases match TRBD2. In germline, CDR1 is MNHEY, CDR2 SVGAGI. There are 14 residues in the CDR3. Germline trimming cut 7 bases from V and 6 bases from J; bases unmatched to any gene: 4. For the CDR3, the DNA is TGTGCCAGCACCATTAGCGGGAGGGCCGGGGAGCTGTTTTTT. It yields the protein CASTISGRAGELFF.

The gene calls are TRBV30 and TRBJ1-2, with no clear D. The ends were cut back, 0 bases at V and 7 bases at J, with 12 bases in the middle. In germline, CDR1 is GTSNPN, CDR2 SVGIG (reference sequence). This CDR3 is built from 13 residues. This chain's CDR3 is CAWSVAVSTGYTF. DNA for the CDR3: TGTGCCTGGAGTGTAGCGGTCAGTACTGGCTACACCTTC.

V and J are TRBV7-9 and TRBJ2-7; possible D gene TRBD2, 5 bases. This CDR3 is 16 amino acids long. The germline gives CDR1 SEHNR, CDR2 FQNEAQ (reference sequence). The germline V and J ends were trimmed by 0 bases and 0 bases, with 12 bases remaining between them. The CDR3 region is CASSLALRGSSYEQYF. The DNA for the CDR3 is TGTGCCAGCAGCTTAGCCTTGAGAGGGAGCTCCTACGAGCAGTACTTC.

This clone was seen only once. The chain uses TRBV7-2 and TRBJ2-5, with D possibly matching TRBD1 (5 bases). Looked up from germline, CDR1 is SGHTA and CDR2 is FQGNSA. V shed 1 base and J shed 2 bases, with 8 bases lying between them. This CDR3 contains 14 residues. The CDR3 DNA is TGTGCCAGCAGCTTAGAACCAGGGCAAGAGACCCAGTACTTC. Its translation: CASSLEPGQETQYF.

On this clone: Other DNA sequences from this sample encode an identical CDR3 as well. V is TRBV5-1 and J is TRBJ2-5; D may be TRBD1 or TRBD2 (5 bases each). The CDR3 has 13 residues. Germline V gene lookup returns CDR1 SGHRS and CDR2 YFSETQ. The germline V and J ends were trimmed by 2 bases and 5 bases, with 10 bases remaining between them. The CDR3 bases are TGCGCCAGCAGCTTAGCAGGGAGTGAGACCCAGTACTTC. This codes for CASSLAGSETQYF.

The chain joins TRBV5-1 to TRBJ2-6, with D possibly being TRBD1 or TRBD2 (5 bases each). V lost 4 bases and J lost 0, with 14 bases in between. The CDR3 contains 17 residues. Looked up from germline, CDR1 is SGHRS and CDR2 is YFSETQ. DNA for the CDR3: TGCGCCAGCAGCGGGGGAGAACCGAGCTCTGGGGCCAACGTCCTGACTTTC. Protein sequence: CASSGGEPSSGANVLTF.

This rearrangement joins TRBV4-1 to TRBJ2-3; 8 bases fit TRBD2. The CDR3 totals 20 residues. The germline V gene has CDR1 MGHRA and CDR2 YSYEKL. V shed 0 bases and J 8 bases; nucleotides not matched to a gene: 22. The CDR3 region is CASSQDDLRGLAGSLGTQYF. The CDR3 DNA reads TGCGCCAGCAGCCAAGACGACCTCCGGGGATTAGCGGGAAGCTTGGGTACGCAGTATTTT.

V and J are TRBV5-4 and TRBJ2-1, with 10 bases aligning to TRBD2. Per germline, CDR1 SGHNT and CDR2 YYREEE (reference sequence). The CDR3 contains 16 residues. V gave up 0 bases and J gave up 3 bases; unmatched junction bases: 3. DNA for the CDR3: TGTGCCAGCAGCTTGGACCCTAGCGGGAGCTACAATGAGCAGTTCTTC. Amino acid sequence: CASSLDPSGSYNEQFF. The variable domain in full, with the rest retrieved from reference TRBV5-4 and TRBJ2-1, is ETGVTQSPTHLIKTRGQQVTLRCSSQSGHNTVSWYQQALGQGPQFIFQYYREEENGRGNFPPRFSGLQFPNYSSELNVNALELDDSALYLCASSLDPSGSYNEQFFGPGTRLTVL.

This rearrangement joins TRBV10-3 to TRBJ1-2, with TRBD1 matching 8 bases. This CDR3 region has 15 residues. The trim removed 4 bases at V and 6 bases at J, leaving 10 bases unmatched. From germline, CDR1 is ENHRY and CDR2 SYGVKD. The CDR3, as DNA: TGTGCCATCAGTGCCCGGGACAGGAGGGAGGATGGCTACACCTTC. It translates to CAISARDRREDGYTF.

This chain links TRBV6-1 with TRBJ2-7; possibly TRBD2 for D (6 bases). Trimming cost V 3 bases and J 7 bases, with 19 bases left between them. Germline CDR1 MNHNS, CDR2 SASEGT. This CDR3 is 15 amino acids long. The CDR3 protein is CASSDRVAWAGEQYF. In nucleotides, the CDR3 is TGTGCCAGCAGTGACAGGGTGGCCTGGGCGGGAGAGCAGTACTTC.